This T cell receptor beta chain was captured in a study of Graves' ophthalmopathy and Graves' hyperthyroidism. Amplified material comprised TCR beta CDR3 regions derived from RNA transcripts. Scientists carried out first-round RT-PCR using HTBI primers and then a second-round multiplex PCR. TCRdb re-analysed the multiplex PCR reads in MiXCR, keeping a single row per CDR3 protein. The profile shows about 380,000 distinct CDR3 sequences, 15% of them singletons. Findings and caveats of the study: Sensitivity of around 70% and specificity of roughly 78% were achieved by the model that predicted ophthalmopathy progression. Clonotypes were expanded in thyroid at above 0.001 frequency, and most also appeared in blood.

This clonotype came up many times. Its antigen is unknown. V was pared by 6 bases and J by 6 bases, with 14 bases between. CDR3 length: 13 amino acids. Per the germline V gene, CDR1 is MNHNS and CDR2 is SASEGT. The PBMCs originated from more than 7.5 ml of fresh peripheral blood. V is TRBV6-1 and J is TRBJ1-1; D is perhaps TRBD1 (5 bases). The sequence derives from a young woman with stable Graves' hyperthyroidism. The sample consisted of peripheral blood. CDR3 DNA sequence: TGTGCCAGCAGCTCCTACAGGACATCTGAAGCTTTCTTT. It codes for CASSSYRTSEAFF.